This T cell receptor (beta chain) was captured in a study of radiotherapy plus CTLA-4 blockade in lung cancer. Study in general: Of the patients, under 20% showed objective responses and about 30% attained disease control. Findings and caveats of the study: Early clonal dynamics of blood T cells, together with interferon-beta, were reported as the best response predictor. Radiotherapy plus ipilimumab was followed by expansion in blood of tumor-derived TCR clones.

On this clone itself: Its cognate antigen is unknown.

The germline V gene has CDR1 MNHNS and CDR2 SASEGT. The CDR3 is 15 amino acids. V was pared by 7 bases and J by 3 bases, with 19 bases between. Sequencing used immunoSEQ multiplex PCR; TCRdb keeps in-frame clones, though not all of them. The data show 90,000 or so clones, 70% to 90% seen once. With ipilimumab providing CTLA-4 blockade, focal radiation was administered to patients who had chemo-refractory metastatic non-small-cell lung cancer. This receptor was identified in a human donor with non-small cell lung cancer who had a partial response to radiotherapy plus ipilimumab. The sample in question was peripheral blood, obtained from a patient treated with radiotherapy plus ipilimumab. This chain joins TRBV6-1 and TRBJ2-7; possibly TRBD1 for D (7 bases). As DNA, the CDR3 is TGTGCCAGCAAACTCGCCAGGGGGGATGGCTACGAGCAGTACTTC. This sequence encodes CASKLARGDGYEQYF.